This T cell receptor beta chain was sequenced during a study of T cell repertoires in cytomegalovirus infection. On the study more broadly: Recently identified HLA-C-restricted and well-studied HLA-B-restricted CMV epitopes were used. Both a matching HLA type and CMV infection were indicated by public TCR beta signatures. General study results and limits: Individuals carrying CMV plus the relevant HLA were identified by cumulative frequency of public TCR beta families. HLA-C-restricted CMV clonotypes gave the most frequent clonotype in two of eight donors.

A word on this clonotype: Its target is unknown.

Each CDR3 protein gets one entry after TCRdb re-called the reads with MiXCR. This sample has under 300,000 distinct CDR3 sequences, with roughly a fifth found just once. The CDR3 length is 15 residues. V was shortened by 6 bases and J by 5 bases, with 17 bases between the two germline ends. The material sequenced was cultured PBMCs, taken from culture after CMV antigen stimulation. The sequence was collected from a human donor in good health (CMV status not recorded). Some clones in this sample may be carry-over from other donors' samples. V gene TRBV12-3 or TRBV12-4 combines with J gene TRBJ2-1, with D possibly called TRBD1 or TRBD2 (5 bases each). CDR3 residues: CASRLSPGSHNEQFF. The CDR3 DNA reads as TGTGCCAGCAGGCTCTCCCCAGGGAGTCACAATGAGCAGTTCTTC.